Here is one T cell receptor beta chain with its context. These data come from a study of immune evolution from preneoplasia to lung adenocarcinoma. Between 2014 and 2017, patients underwent resection in Japan or China. Produced via immunoSEQ multiplex PCR; TCRdb's table is partial and in-frame only. Among approximately 5,000 clones listed, 75% to 80% were seen once. CDR1 and CDR2 from the germline V gene are MNHEY and SVGAGI. The length of the CDR3 is 15 residues. After removal of 2 bases from V and 11 bases from J, the junction contained 13 bases not matched to a gene. The sequenced sample was FFPE normal lung tissue adjacent to the tumor. This chain links TRBV6-5 with TRBJ1-2; TRBD1 agrees at 8 bases. This sequence originates from a person aged 60 to 70 with lung adenocarcinoma. CDR3 nucleotides: TGTGCCAGCAGTTACGGGCAGGGGGCCTTTCGTGGTTACACCTTC. It translates to CASSYGQGAFRGYTF.